This TCR beta chain derives from a study of cytomegalovirus exposure and HLA in healthy donors. Study results and limitations: The investigators catalogued 150 to 200 TCR beta chains as cytomegalovirus-associated. No immune exposure information besides CMV serostatus was available. TRBV6-2, TRBV6-3 and some other V segments were excluded as indistinguishable.

Researchers ran the PCR with 60 Vbeta and 13 Jbeta primers. Data came from immunoSEQ multiplex PCR; TCRdb stores just in-frame clones and leaves some out. This table holds some 93,000 clones, 78% found once. Per germline, CDR1 SGHRS and CDR2 YFSETQ. The V end was cut by 5 bases, the J end by 4 bases, with 13 bases between. The length of the CDR3 is 14 residues. On this clone itself: Its cognate antigen is unknown.

The V and J genes are TRBV5-1 and TRBJ1-3; weak D call: TRBD1 (6 bases). Sequenced sample: PBMCs. The source of this sequence is a woman aged 40 to 50 in good health and CMV-seronegative. DNA of the CDR3: TGCGCCAGCAGTCAGGGGACTACCGGAAACACCATATATTTT. It codes for CASSQGTTGNTIYF. Complete variable domain (other parts from reference TRBV5-1 and TRBJ1-3): KAGVTQTPRYLIKTRGQQVTLSCSPISGHRSVSWYQQTPGQGLQFLFEYFSETQRNKGNFPGRFSGRQFSNSRSEMNVSTLELGDSALYLCASSQGTTGNTIYFGEGSWLTVV.